What follows are 18 T cell receptor beta chains derived from one specimen sequenced in a study of shared clonotypes between healthy human individuals (dated by TCRdb to about 2020). Libraries were built with the immunoSEQ multiplex PCR assay. In its TCRdb copy, this immuneACCESS table keeps in-frame sequences only and misses some clones. Where compared with another copy, unresolved V genes explain less than half of these, and the others have no known cause. The sample table lists more than 2 million clones, around 93% of them with a count of one. Around 1.7% of the sample is in the top ten clones. CD8 naive samples were obtained by positive selection for CCR7 among CD45RO-negative cells, yielding a CD45RA+CCR7+ population from which TemRA cells were excluded. What was sequenced was naive CD8+ T cells from PBMCs. The label giving this sample's cell subset or site can be read as: CD45RA+CCR7+. The receptors stem from a man aged 18-30 years in good health. Some clones in this sample may be carry-over from other donors' samples.

This rearrangement joins TRBV6-6 to TRBJ2-7; D is perhaps TRBD1 or TRBD2 (6 bases each). Looked up from germline, CDR1 is MNHNY and CDR2 is SVGAGI (reference sequence). V was pared by 5 bases and J by 7 bases, with 12 bases between. The CDR3 loop spans 12 amino acids. This chain's CDR3 is CASSGWGAEQYF. The CDR3 nucleotides read TGTGCCAGCAGTGGGTGGGGGGCAGAGCAGTACTTC.

The chain is built from TRBV25-1 and TRBJ1-6; 9 positions match TRBD1. The germline V gene has CDR1 MGHDK and CDR2 SYGVNS. Trimming at V came to 6 bases and at J to 10 bases, leaving 13 bases not matched to a gene. This CDR3 spans 16 amino acids. In DNA, the CDR3 is TGTGCCAGCAGCAAGACAGGGGGAGCCATTCGGTCACCCCTCCACTTT. Translating it yields CASSKTGGAIRSPLHF.

This chain links TRBV10-3 with TRBJ2-1, with a weak D call TRBD2 (6 bases). The CDR3 covers 13 residues. Germline CDR1 ENHRY, CDR2 SYGVKD. Trimming left V 3 bases short and J 6 bases short, with 9 bases between. CDR3: CAISDLAINEQFF. CDR3 DNA: TGTGCCATCAGTGACCTAGCGATCAATGAGCAGTTCTTC.

J is TRBJ1-1 and V is TRBV28, with TRBD1 as a possible D gene (6 bases). Germline V gives CDR1 MDHEN, CDR2 SYDVKM. This CDR3 has 16 residues. Trimming shortened V by 6 bases and J by 7 bases, and 24 bases separated the two germline ends. The CDR3 DNA sequence: TGTGCCAGCAGCCCTTCACCCCGGGGGCGGGGTGGTGAAGCTTTCTTT. Translation: CASSPSPRGRGGEAFF.

As for this clone: Other DNA sequences from this sample encode an identical CDR3 as well. V usage is TRBV28 and J usage is TRBJ2-3; 11 bases are a match to TRBD2. The CDR3 covers 14 residues. V lost 2 bases, J lost 5 bases, and 0 bases stayed unmatched. The germline CDR1 and CDR2 sequences are MDHEN and SYDVKM. In DNA form, the CDR3 reads TGTGCCAGCAGTTTAACTAGCGGGAGAGATACGCAGTATTTT. Residues: CASSLTSGRDTQYF.

The chain links TRBV7-8 to TRBJ1-2; 11 nucleotides agree with TRBD1. Germline V gene sequence: CDR1 SGHVS, CDR2 FQNEAQ. The CDR3 has 17 amino acids. Losses at the gene ends were 5 bases for V and 0 bases for J; bases not matched to a gene: 8. The chain's CDR3 is CASSPWTGGNSNYGYTF. CDR3 in DNA: TGTGCCAGCAGCCCCTGGACAGGGGGCAATTCTAACTATGGCTACACCTTC.

This clone was observed once. The V and J genes are TRBV7-3 and TRBJ2-1; unclear D gene. Trimming took off 8 bases at V and 6 bases at J, with 26 bases between the two ends. This CDR3 has 17 amino acids. CDR1 is SGHTA and CDR2 is FQGTGA in the germline V gene. The CDR3 DNA sequence: TGTGCCAGCTATGGAGAAAAGTTTGACTCACGCGTCAATGAGCAGTTCTTC. This codes for CASYGEKFDSRVNEQFF.

The chain links TRBV15 to TRBJ2-7, with TRBD1 matching over 7 bases. V dropped 0 bases and J dropped 6; count of bases not matched to a gene: 8. The CDR3 has 15 amino acids. CDR1 and CDR2 from the germline V gene are LNHNV and YYDKDF (reference sequence). The CDR3 region is CATSRDRDRGAEQYF. Written as DNA, the CDR3 is TGTGCCACCAGCAGAGATCGGGACAGAGGGGCCGAGCAGTACTTC.

The chain couples TRBV27 to TRBJ2-1, with D perhaps TRBD2 (6 bases). The V end lost 3 bases, the J end lost 5 bases, and 14 bases lay between the germline ends. The germline CDR1 and CDR2 sequences are MNHEY and SMNVEV (reference sequence). The length of the CDR3 is 15 residues. CDR3 loop: CASSFWLAPDNEQFF. In nucleotides, the CDR3 is TGTGCCAGCAGTTTCTGGCTAGCGCCCGACAATGAGCAGTTCTTC.

The chain carries TRBV28 and TRBJ1-5; D not certain. CDR3 length equals 12 residues. V was cut by 2 bases and J by 10 bases, with 9 bases left in between. From germline, CDR1 is MDHEN and CDR2 SYDVKM. This CDR3 is CASSLTVYPQHF. As DNA, the CDR3 is TGTGCCAGCAGTTTAACCGTCTATCCCCAGCATTTT. Full variable domain (missing parts from reference TRBV28 and TRBJ1-5): DVKVTQSSRYLVKRTGEKVFLECVQDMDHENMFWYRQDPGLGLRLIYFSYDVKMKEKGDIPEGYSVSREKKERFSLILESASTNQTSMYLCASSLTVYPQHFGDGTRLSIL.

The chain carries TRBV18 and TRBJ2-1; D not certain. CDR3 length equals 14 residues. Germline CDR1 and CDR2: KGHSH and LQKENI. Between the trimmed V and J ends, which lost 3 bases and 10 bases, there was a span of 16 bases. CDR3 loop: CASSPTRGRQEQFF. DNA for the CDR3: TGTGCCAGCTCACCCACCCGAGGACGGCAAGAGCAGTTCTTC.

The rearrangement links TRBV6-4 to TRBJ2-1, with 12 positions matching TRBD2. The V gene end was trimmed by 3 bases and the J gene end by 5 bases; junction bases not matched to a gene: 8. Looked up from germline, CDR1 is MRHNA and CDR2 is SNTAGT. CDR3 length equals 17 residues. The chain's CDR3 is CASSESARTSGNNEQFF. The CDR3 nucleotides read TGTGCCAGCAGTGAATCTGCAAGGACTAGCGGGAACAATGAGCAGTTCTTC.

The chain couples TRBV19 to TRBJ2-5; D perhaps matches TRBD1 (5 bases). From germline, CDR1 is LNHDA and CDR2 SQIVND (reference sequence). This CDR3 is built from 14 residues. The germline V and J ends were trimmed by 6 bases and 5 bases, with 16 bases remaining between them. The CDR3 nucleotides read TGTGCCAGTAGCTCCAGGGTTTACGGCGAGACCCAGTACTTC. This gives the protein CASSSRVYGETQYF.

The chain has TRBV27 and TRBJ2-7; no definite D call. Germline CDR1 and CDR2: MNHEY and SMNVEV (reference sequence). Trimming shortened V by 6 bases and J by 2 bases, and 17 bases separated the two germline ends. This CDR3 region has 15 residues. This chain's CDR3 is CASSSTGGDPYEQYF. The CDR3 nucleotides are TGTGCCAGCAGCTCAACGGGCGGAGACCCCTACGAGCAGTACTTC.

As regards this clone: This sample includes further DNA sequences coding for the same CDR3. CDR3 DNA: TGTGCCAGCAGTTTATCCTCAGATACGCAGTATTTT. Amino acids: CASSLSSDTQYF. The chain employs TRBV27 and TRBJ2-3; no definite D call. This CDR3 comprises 12 residues. The V end was cut by 0 bases, the J end by 4 bases, with 2 bases between. Germline V lookup: CDR1 MNHEY, CDR2 SMNVEV (reference sequence).

CDR3 region: CASSPYPDRDSYNEQFF. The CDR3 bases are TGTGCCAGCAGCCCATACCCAGACAGGGACTCCTACAATGAGCAGTTCTTC. The chain employs TRBV7-6 and TRBJ2-1; TRBD1 agrees at 7 bases. Trimming at V came to 5 bases and at J to 0 bases, leaving 10 bases not matched to a gene. The CDR3 runs 17 residues. Per the germline V gene, CDR1 is SGHVS and CDR2 is FNYEAQ.

This chain joins TRBV11-2 and TRBJ2-1; D remains unclear. The CDR3 consists of 12 residues. Trimming stripped 5 bases from V and 10 bases from J, with 12 bases between. CDR1 is SGHAT, CDR2 FQNNGV, per germline. The CDR3 nucleotides are TGTGCCAGCAGCCTGAGGTCGAACGAGCAGTTCTTC. It yields the protein CASSLRSNEQFF.

The V gene is TRBV25-1, the J gene TRBJ1-2, with 8 bases identical to TRBD1. Germline V CDR1 and CDR2: MGHDK, SYGVNS. There are 14 residues in the CDR3. The V gene end was trimmed by 1 base and the J gene end by 6 bases; junction bases not matched to a gene: 4. The CDR3 sequence is CASSELDRANGYTF. In nucleotides, the CDR3 is TGTGCCAGCAGTGAATTGGACAGGGCTAATGGCTACACCTTC.